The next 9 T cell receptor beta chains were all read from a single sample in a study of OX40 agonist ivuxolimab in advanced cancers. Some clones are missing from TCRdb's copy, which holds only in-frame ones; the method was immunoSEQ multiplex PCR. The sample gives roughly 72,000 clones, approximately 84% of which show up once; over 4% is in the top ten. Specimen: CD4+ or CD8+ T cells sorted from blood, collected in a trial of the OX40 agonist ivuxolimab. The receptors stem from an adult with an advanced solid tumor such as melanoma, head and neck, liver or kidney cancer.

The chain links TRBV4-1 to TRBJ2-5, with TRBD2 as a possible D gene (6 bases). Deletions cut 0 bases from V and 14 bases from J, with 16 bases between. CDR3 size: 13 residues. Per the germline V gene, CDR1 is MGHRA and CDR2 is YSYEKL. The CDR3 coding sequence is TGCGCCAGCAGCCAAGATAGGGAGGCCCGCCACTACTTC. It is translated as CASSQDREARHYF.

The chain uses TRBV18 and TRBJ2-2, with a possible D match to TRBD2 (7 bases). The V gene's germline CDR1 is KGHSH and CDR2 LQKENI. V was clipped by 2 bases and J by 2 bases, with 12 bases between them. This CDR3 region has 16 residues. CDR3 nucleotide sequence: TGTGCCAGCTCACCAAGGGGGGGCACAAACACCGGGGAGCTGTTTTTT. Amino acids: CASSPRGGTNTGELFF.

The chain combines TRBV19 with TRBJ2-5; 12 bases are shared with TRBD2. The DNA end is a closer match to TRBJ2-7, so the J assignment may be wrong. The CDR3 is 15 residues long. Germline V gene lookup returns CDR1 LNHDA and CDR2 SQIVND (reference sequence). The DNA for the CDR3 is TGTGCCAGTAGTATGGGACTAGCGGGCTTCTACGAGCAGTACTTC. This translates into CASSMGLAGFYEQYF.

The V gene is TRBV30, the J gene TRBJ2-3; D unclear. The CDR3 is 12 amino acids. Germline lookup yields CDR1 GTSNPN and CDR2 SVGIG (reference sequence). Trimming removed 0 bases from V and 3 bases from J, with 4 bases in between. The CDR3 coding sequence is TGTGCCTGGAGTGTAGGTACAGATACGCAGTATTTT. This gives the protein CAWSVGTDTQYF.

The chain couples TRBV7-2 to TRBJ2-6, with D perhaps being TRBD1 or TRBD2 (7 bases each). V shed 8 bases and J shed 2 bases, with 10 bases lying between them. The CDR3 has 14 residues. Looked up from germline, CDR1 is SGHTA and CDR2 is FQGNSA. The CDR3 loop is CASQGGAGANVLTF. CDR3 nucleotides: TGTGCCAGCCAGGGGGGGGCTGGGGCCAACGTCCTGACTTTC.

In nucleotides, the CDR3 is TGTGCCAGCTCACCACTGGGAGGAGGGAAGAATTTAGAAGCTTTCTTT. Translation gives CASSPLGGGKNLEAFF. The gene calls are TRBV18 and TRBJ1-1; D is unclear. Germline V gene data show CDR1 as KGHSH and CDR2 as LQKENI. V shed 1 base and J shed 8 bases, with 20 bases lying between them. This CDR3 has 16 residues.

The CDR3 is CASSQGTGGADTQYF. CDR3 bases: TGCGCCAGCAGCCAAGGGACAGGGGGCGCAGATACGCAGTATTTT. This rearrangement joins TRBV4-3 to TRBJ2-3; 11 nucleotides match TRBD1. CDR3 length: 15 amino acids. CDR1 is LGHNA, CDR2 YSLEER, per germline. With 1 base clipped from V and 4 bases from J, the junction kept 1 base outside the gene matches.

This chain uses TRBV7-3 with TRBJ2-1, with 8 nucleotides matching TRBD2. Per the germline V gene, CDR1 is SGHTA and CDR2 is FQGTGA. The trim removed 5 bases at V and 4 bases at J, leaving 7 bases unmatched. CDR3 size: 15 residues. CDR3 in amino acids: CASSPGLAMYNEQFF. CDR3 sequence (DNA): TGTGCCAGCAGCCCCGGACTAGCTATGTACAATGAGCAGTTCTTC.

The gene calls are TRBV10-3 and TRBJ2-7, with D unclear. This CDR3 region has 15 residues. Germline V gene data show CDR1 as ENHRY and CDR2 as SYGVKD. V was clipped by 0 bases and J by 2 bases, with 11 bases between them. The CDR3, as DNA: TGTGCCATCAGTGAGTCGGTACAGAAGCCCTACGAGCAGTACTTC. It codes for CAISESVQKPYEQYF.